The 8 T cell receptor beta chains listed next were all sequenced from one sample in a study of cytomegalovirus exposure and HLA in healthy donors. A multiplex PCR was run with 60 Vbeta primers and 13 Jbeta primers. Clones were sequenced by immunoSEQ multiplex PCR, and TCRdb holds only the in-frame ones, with some missing. The table lists over 100,000 clones, around 63% of them singletons. Sequencing was done on a sample of PBMCs. These receptors were collected from a middle-aged man in good health and CMV-seropositive.

The gene calls are TRBV19 and TRBJ2-7; 11 bases are a match to TRBD1. Germline values: CDR1 LNHDA, CDR2 SQIVND (reference sequence). This CDR3 comprises 15 residues. The V gene end was trimmed by 3 bases and the J gene end by 3 bases; junction bases not matched to a gene: 4. CDR3 amino acids: CASSIGTGGFYEQYF. The CDR3 DNA sequence: TGTGCCAGTAGTATTGGGACAGGGGGTTTCTACGAGCAGTACTTC.

In its sample, this clone was seen a few times. The chain combines TRBV18 with TRBJ1-1; a weak D match, TRBD1 (5 bases). Trimming stripped 2 bases from V and 3 bases from J, with 19 bases between. From germline, CDR1 is KGHSH and CDR2 LQKENI. The CDR3 consists of 17 residues. This CDR3 reads CASSPYSGLGADTEAFF. In DNA, the CDR3 is TGTGCCAGCTCACCATACTCAGGGTTAGGGGCTGACACTGAAGCTTTCTTT.

This rearrangement joins TRBV5-5 to TRBJ1-5; no clear D gene. Per the germline V gene, CDR1 is SGHKS and CDR2 is YYEKEE (reference sequence). Trimming cost V 0 bases and J 0 bases, with 7 bases left between them. The length of the CDR3 is 15 residues. In DNA, the CDR3 is TGTGCCAGCAGCTTGGCGCCAGTTAGCAATCAGCCCCAGCATTTT. Residues: CASSLAPVSNQPQHF.

This chain links TRBV15 with TRBJ2-7; D possibly corresponds to TRBD2 (5 bases). V was pared by 4 bases and J by 3 bases, with 16 bases between. Looked up from germline, CDR1 is LNHNV and CDR2 is YYDKDF (reference sequence). CDR3 length equals 15 residues. This CDR3 reads CATSIRPGSGYEQYF. CDR3 DNA: TGTGCCACCAGCATTCGCCCGGGAAGTGGCTACGAGCAGTACTTC.

This CDR3 reads CASSERYEQYF. The CDR3 nucleotides read TGTGCCAGCAGTGAACGTTACGAGCAGTACTTC. The gene calls are TRBV2 and TRBJ2-7; D unclear. With 2 bases removed from V and 4 bases from J, the gap between germline ends came to 3 bases. CDR1 and CDR2 from the germline V gene are SNHLY and FYNNEI. CDR3 size: 11 residues. The full variable domain, rest sourced from reference TRBV2 and TRBJ2-7, is EPEVTQTPSHQVTQMGQEVILRCVPISNHLYFYWYRQILGQKVEFLVSFYNNEISEKSEIFDDQFSVERPDGSNFTLKIRSTKLEDSAMYFCASSERYEQYFGPGTRLTVT.

The chain combines TRBV7-8 with TRBJ1-4; D gene uncertain. Germline CDR1 and CDR2: SGHVS and FQNEAQ. The CDR3 runs 15 residues. Trimming shortened V by 0 bases and J by 8 bases, and 13 bases separated the two germline ends. CDR3 sequence (DNA): TGTGCCAGCAGCTTAGCACCCGGGAGGGAGGAAAAACTGTTTTTT. This encodes CASSLAPGREEKLFF.

The chain is built from TRBV29-1 and TRBJ2-7; 8 bases are shared with TRBD1. V shed 8 bases and J 6 bases; nucleotides not matched to a gene: 18. CDR3 length equals 15 residues. The V gene's germline CDR1 is SQVTM and CDR2 ANQGSEA. The CDR3 DNA reads as TGCAGCACCCACACCGGGACAGGAGGGGAAGCCGAGCAGTACTTC. Protein: CSTHTGTGGEAEQYF.

The rearrangement links TRBV4-2 to TRBJ1-6; the D is unclear. The germline V gene has CDR1 LGHNA and CDR2 YNFKEQ. The ends were cut back, 6 bases at V and 5 bases at J, with 8 bases in the middle. The CDR3 length is 13 residues. The CDR3 sequence: CASRSENNSPLHF. The CDR3, as DNA: TGTGCCAGCAGAAGCGAAAATAATTCACCCCTCCACTTT.